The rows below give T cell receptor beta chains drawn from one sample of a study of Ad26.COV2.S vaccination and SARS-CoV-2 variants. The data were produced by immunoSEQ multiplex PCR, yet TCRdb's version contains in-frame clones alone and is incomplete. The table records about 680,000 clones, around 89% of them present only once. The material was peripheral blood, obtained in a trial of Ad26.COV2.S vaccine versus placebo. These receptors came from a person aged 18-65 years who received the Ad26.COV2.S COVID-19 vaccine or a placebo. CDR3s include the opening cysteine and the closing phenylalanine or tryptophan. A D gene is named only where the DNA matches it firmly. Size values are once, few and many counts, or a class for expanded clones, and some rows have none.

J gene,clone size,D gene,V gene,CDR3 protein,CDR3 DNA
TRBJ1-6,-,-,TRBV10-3,CAIRTDSSYNSPLHF,TGTGCCATCAGGACTGACAGCTCCTATAATTCACCCCTCCACTTT
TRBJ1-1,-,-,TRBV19,CASQDLNTEAFF,TGTGCCAGTCAAGACCTGAACACTGAAGCTTTCTTT
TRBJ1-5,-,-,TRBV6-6,CASILAQGANQPQHF,-
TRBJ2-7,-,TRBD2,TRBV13,CASSPSGGYEQYF,TGTGCCAGCAGCCCTAGCGGGGGCTACGAGCAGTACTTC
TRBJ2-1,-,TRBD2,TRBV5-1,CASSPRGLAVYNEQFF,TGCGCCAGCAGCCCGCGCGGACTAGCGGTTTACAATGAGCAGTTCTTC
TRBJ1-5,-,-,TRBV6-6,CASSYGQQLGQPQHF,TGTGCCAGCAGTTACGGACAGCAATTAGGTCAGCCCCAGCATTTT
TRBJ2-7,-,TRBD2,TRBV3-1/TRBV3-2,CASSQGRGGVSYEQYF,TGTGCCAGCAGCCAAGGGCGTGGGGGGGTCTCCTACGAGCAGTACTTC
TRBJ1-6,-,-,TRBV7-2,CASSPAGSSYNSPLHF,TGTGCCAGCAGCCCGGCGGGGTCCTCCTATAATTCACCCCTCCACTTT
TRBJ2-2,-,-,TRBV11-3,CASSLTTGELFF,TGTGCCAGCAGCTTAACTACCGGGGAGCTGTTTTTT
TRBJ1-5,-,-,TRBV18,CASSPSEGAQPQHF,TGTGCCAGCTCACCAAGTGAGGGAGCTCAGCCCCAGCATTTT
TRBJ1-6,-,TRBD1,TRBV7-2,CASSLNQGAVGSPLHF,TGTGCCAGCAGCTTAAACCAGGGGGCCGTGGGTTCACCCCTCCACTTT
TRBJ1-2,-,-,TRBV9,CASSAQGYGYTF,TGTGCCAGCAGCGCCCAGGGGTATGGCTACACCTTC
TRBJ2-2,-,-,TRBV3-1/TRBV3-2,CATGLGFGTGELFF,TGTGCCACGGGGTTGGGGTTTGGCACCGGGGAGCTGTTTTTT
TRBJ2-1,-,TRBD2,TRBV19,CASSILTGGSSYNEQFF,TGTGCCAGTAGTATTTTGACGGGAGGGAGCTCCTACAATGAGCAGTTCTTC
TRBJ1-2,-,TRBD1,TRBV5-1,CASSLDQGAAYGYTF,TGCGCCAGCAGCTTGGACCAGGGGGCGGCCTATGGCTACACCTTC
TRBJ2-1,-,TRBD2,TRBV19,CASSMLLAGGNNEQFF,TGTGCCAGTAGTATGTTGCTAGCGGGGGGAAACAATGAGCAGTTCTTC
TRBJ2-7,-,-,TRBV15,CATSRTGSGAYEQYF,TGTGCCACCAGCAGAACAGGGAGCGGGGCCTACGAGCAGTACTTC
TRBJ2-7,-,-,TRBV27,CASASTGKTYEQYF,TGTGCCAGCGCCTCGACAGGAAAAACCTACGAGCAGTACTTC
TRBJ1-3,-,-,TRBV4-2,CASSQYQGISGNTIYF,TGTGCCAGCAGCCAGTATCAGGGGATCTCTGGAAACACCATATATTTT
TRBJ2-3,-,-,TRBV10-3,CAISRVARTDTQYF,TGTGCCATCAGTAGGGTGGCCCGCACAGATACGCAGTATTTT
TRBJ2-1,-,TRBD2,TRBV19,CASSNLAASYNEQFF,TGTGCCAGTAGTAACCTAGCGGCTTCCTACAATGAGCAGTTCTTC
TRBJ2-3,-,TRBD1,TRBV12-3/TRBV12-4,CASSRTGTQYF,TGTGCCAGCAGTCGGACAGGGACGCAGTATTTT
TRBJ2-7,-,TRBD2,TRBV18,CASSSGLASSYEQYF,TGTGCCAGCTCCTCGGGACTAGCGAGCTCCTACGAGCAGTACTTC
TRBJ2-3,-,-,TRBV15,CATSRGGGGRTDTQYF,TGTGCCACCAGCAGAGGGGGCGGGGGCCGCACAGATACGCAGTATTTT
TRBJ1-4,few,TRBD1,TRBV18,CASSPPSTGTNEKLFF,TGTGCCAGCTCACCACCGTCGACAGGGACTAATGAAAAACTGTTTTTT
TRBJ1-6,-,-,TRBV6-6,CASSYSGAFSPLHF,TGTGCCAGCAGTTACTCAGGGGCTTTTTCACCCCTCCACTTT
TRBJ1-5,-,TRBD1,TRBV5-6,CASSLATGAINQPQHF,TGTGCCAGCAGCTTGGCCACAGGGGCGATCAATCAGCCCCAGCATTTT
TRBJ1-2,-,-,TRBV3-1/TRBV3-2,CASSQDPGTPRPLDGYTF,TGTGCCAGCAGCCAAGATCCGGGGACCCCAAGACCGTTGGATGGCTACACCTTC
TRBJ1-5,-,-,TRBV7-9,CASSLVGDQPQHF,TGTGCCAGCAGCTTAGTGGGAGATCAGCCCCAGCATTTT
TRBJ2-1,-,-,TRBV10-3,CATSPTNNEQFF,TGTGCCACCAGTCCTACTAACAATGAGCAGTTCTTC
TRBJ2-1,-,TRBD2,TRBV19,CATSRVHGEGNEQFF,TGTGCCACTTCCCGGGTCCACGGGGAGGGTAATGAGCAGTTCTTC
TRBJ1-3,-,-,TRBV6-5,CASSSGGGSGNTIYF,TGTGCCAGCAGTAGCGGTGGGGGGTCTGGAAACACCATATATTTT